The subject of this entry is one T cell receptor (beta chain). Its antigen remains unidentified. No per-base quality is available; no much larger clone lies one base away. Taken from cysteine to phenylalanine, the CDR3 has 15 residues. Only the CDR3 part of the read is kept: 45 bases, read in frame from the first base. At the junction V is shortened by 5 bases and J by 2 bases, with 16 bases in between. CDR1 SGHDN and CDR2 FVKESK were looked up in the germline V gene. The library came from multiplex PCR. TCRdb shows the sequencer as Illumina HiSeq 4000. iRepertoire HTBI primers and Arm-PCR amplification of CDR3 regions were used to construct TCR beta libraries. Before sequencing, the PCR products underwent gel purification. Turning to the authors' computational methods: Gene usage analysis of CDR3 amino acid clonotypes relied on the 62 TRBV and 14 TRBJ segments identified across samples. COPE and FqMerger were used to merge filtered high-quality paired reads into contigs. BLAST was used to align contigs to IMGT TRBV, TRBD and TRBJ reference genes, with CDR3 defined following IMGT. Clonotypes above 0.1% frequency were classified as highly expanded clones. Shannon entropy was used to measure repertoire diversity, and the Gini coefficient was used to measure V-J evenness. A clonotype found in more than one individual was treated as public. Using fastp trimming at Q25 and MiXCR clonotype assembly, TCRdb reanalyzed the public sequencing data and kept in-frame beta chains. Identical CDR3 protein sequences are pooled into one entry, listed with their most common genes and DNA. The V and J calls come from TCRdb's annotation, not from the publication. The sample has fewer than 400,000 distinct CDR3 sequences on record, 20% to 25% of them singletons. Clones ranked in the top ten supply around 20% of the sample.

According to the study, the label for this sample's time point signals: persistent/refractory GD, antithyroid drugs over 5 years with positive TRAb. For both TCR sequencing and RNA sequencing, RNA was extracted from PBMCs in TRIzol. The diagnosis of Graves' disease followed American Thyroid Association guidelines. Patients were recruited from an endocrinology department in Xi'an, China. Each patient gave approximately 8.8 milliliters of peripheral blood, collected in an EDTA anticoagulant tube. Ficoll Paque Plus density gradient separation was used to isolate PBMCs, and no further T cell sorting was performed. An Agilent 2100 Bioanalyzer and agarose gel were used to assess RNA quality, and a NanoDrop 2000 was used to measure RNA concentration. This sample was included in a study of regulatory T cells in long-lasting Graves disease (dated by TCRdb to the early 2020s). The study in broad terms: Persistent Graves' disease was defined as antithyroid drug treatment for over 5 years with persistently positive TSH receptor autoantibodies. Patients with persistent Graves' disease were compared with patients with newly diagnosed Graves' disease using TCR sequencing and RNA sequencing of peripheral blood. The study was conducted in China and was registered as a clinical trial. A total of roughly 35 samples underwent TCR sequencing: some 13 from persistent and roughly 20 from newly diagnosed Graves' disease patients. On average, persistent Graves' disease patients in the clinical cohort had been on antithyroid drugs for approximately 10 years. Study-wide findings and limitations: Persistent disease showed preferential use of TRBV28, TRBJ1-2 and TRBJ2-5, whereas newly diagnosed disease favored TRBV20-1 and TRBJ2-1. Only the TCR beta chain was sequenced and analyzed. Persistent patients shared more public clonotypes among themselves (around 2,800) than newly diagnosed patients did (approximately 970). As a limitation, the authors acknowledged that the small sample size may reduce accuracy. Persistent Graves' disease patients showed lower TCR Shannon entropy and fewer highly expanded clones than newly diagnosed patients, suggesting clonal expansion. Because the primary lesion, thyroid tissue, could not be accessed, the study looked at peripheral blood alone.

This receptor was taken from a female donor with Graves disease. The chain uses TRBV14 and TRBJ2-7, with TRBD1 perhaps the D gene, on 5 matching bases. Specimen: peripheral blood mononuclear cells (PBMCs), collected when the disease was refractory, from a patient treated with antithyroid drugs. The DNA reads TGTGCCAGCAGCGCGCTTACAGGAACAGCCTACGAGCAGTACTTC. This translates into CASSALTGTAYEQYF.